These T cell receptor beta chains were read from a single sample in a study of T cells after yellow fever vaccination. MiXCR, applied by TCRdb to the 5' RACE reads, yields one record per CDR3 protein. In the table there are roughly 340,000 distinct CDR3 sequences, 8.7% of which are singletons. Sequenced here: PBMCs, sampled on the day of the first yellow fever vaccination. The receptors derive from a man between 18 and 35 years old who received the YFV17D yellow fever vaccine. Both conserved end residues are part of each CDR3. The order of the fields is clone size, J gene, V gene, CDR3 protein. Not every row has a clone size; where given, it reads once, few, many or a size class.

abundance: many
j_gene: TRBJ2-5
v_gene: TRBV7-2
CDR3aa: CASSLPGGMEETQYF

abundance: NA
j_gene: TRBJ2-1
v_gene: TRBV10-3
CDR3aa: CAISSTSGGAGPYNEQFF

abundance: NA
j_gene: TRBJ2-5
v_gene: TRBV5-1
CDR3aa: CASSLGQGDETQYF

abundance: NA
j_gene: TRBJ1-1
v_gene: TRBV4-1
CDR3aa: CASRRTWTGDRRAFF

abundance: NA
j_gene: TRBJ1-6
v_gene: TRBV4-3
CDR3aa: CASSQEWDRGSPLHF

abundance: few
j_gene: TRBJ1-2
v_gene: TRBV7-2
CDR3aa: CASSSGTPNYGYTF

abundance: NA
j_gene: TRBJ2-2
v_gene: TRBV7-9
CDR3aa: CASSSPGQGITGELFF

abundance: few
j_gene: TRBJ2-3
v_gene: TRBV10-3
CDR3aa: CAINPGLALDTQYF

abundance: few
j_gene: TRBJ1-5
v_gene: TRBV6-1
CDR3aa: CASSEALDIRQPQHF

abundance: many
j_gene: TRBJ2-3
v_gene: TRBV25-1
CDR3aa: CASSGLAGGADTQYF

abundance: NA
j_gene: TRBJ2-3
v_gene: TRBV11-2
CDR3aa: CASSTRRGPDTQYF

abundance: NA
j_gene: TRBJ2-7
v_gene: TRBV18
CDR3aa: CASSSYGTGIEQYF

abundance: many
j_gene: TRBJ2-7
v_gene: TRBV5-1
CDR3aa: CASSFQGGLGYEQYF

abundance: few
j_gene: TRBJ1-5
v_gene: TRBV19
CDR3aa: CASSVTPSSNQPQHF

abundance: NA
j_gene: TRBJ2-1
v_gene: TRBV3-1
CDR3aa: CASSRGFSNNEQFF

abundance: few
j_gene: TRBJ1-2
v_gene: TRBV20-1
CDR3aa: CSASGTTVGYGYTF

abundance: NA
j_gene: TRBJ1-1
v_gene: TRBV30
CDR3aa: CACWGTSEAFF

abundance: few
j_gene: TRBJ1-1
v_gene: TRBV5-4
CDR3aa: CASSLRDNLNTEAFF

abundance: few
j_gene: TRBJ1-2
v_gene: TRBV20-1
CDR3aa: CSARVTSGGYTF

abundance: few
j_gene: TRBJ2-1
v_gene: TRBV10-3
CDR3aa: CAISASQRGYNEQFF

abundance: NA
j_gene: TRBJ1-2
v_gene: TRBV6-1
CDR3aa: CASSHGTGAPYGYTF

abundance: NA
j_gene: TRBJ2-7
v_gene: TRBV7-2
CDR3aa: CASSLRGGGQYF

abundance: few
j_gene: TRBJ2-2
v_gene: TRBV5-4
CDR3aa: CASSRGGLANTGELFF

abundance: NA
j_gene: TRBJ2-3
v_gene: TRBV15
CDR3aa: CATSAAASGADTQYF

abundance: few
j_gene: TRBJ1-3
v_gene: TRBV5-1
CDR3aa: CASSYSGQGGNTIYF

abundance: NA
j_gene: TRBJ2-3
v_gene: TRBV12-3/TRBV12-4
CDR3aa: CASRVGHTQYF

abundance: NA
j_gene: TRBJ1-1
v_gene: TRBV6-2/TRBV6-3
CDR3aa: CASSRDRGRTEAFF

abundance: few
j_gene: TRBJ2-2
v_gene: TRBV6-1
CDR3aa: CASSVRGGFTGELFF

abundance: few
j_gene: TRBJ2-5
v_gene: TRBV10-3
CDR3aa: CAISPHPNSRQETQYF

abundance: few
j_gene: TRBJ2-3
v_gene: TRBV29-1
CDR3aa: CSVGAGGLTDTQYF

abundance: NA
j_gene: TRBJ1-1
v_gene: TRBV10-3
CDR3aa: CAISHELGTGFTAFF

abundance: few
j_gene: TRBJ2-1
v_gene: TRBV14
CDR3aa: CASSPDRKSYNEQFF

abundance: NA
j_gene: TRBJ2-1
v_gene: TRBV7-3
CDR3aa: CASSSPSAGVYNEQFF

abundance: few
j_gene: TRBJ2-5
v_gene: TRBV5-1
CDR3aa: CASSLRATDLQETQYF

abundance: NA
j_gene: TRBJ2-1
v_gene: TRBV4-1
CDR3aa: CASSTRRRGAYNEQFF

abundance: NA
j_gene: TRBJ2-1
v_gene: TRBV9
CDR3aa: CASSPTGSPYNEQFF

abundance: NA
j_gene: TRBJ2-3
v_gene: TRBV10-3
CDR3aa: CAILGGGFTDTQYF